Listed below are T cell receptor beta chains from one sample, sequenced in a study of shared clonotypes between healthy human individuals. Clones were read by immunoSEQ multiplex PCR, and TCRdb kept only the in-frame ones, dropping some. The table has about 700,000 clones, roughly 94% seen once. Input material: naive CD8+ T cells sorted from blood. The source is a man between 25 and 39 years old in good health. CDR3s include the opening cysteine and the closing phenylalanine or tryptophan. D genes are given only for firm matches. Clone size is given for some rows only: seen once, a few or many times, or a class if the clone is expanded.

.,TRBJ2-1,TRBV7-7,TRBD1,CASSLGQGSDNEQFF,TGTGCCAGCAGCTTAGGACAGGGTAGCGACAATGAGCAGTTCTTC
.,TRBJ2-3,TRBV7-6,.,CASSLELAATDTQYF,TGTGCCAGCAGCTTAGAGCTAGCAGCCACAGATACGCAGTATTTT
.,TRBJ2-5,TRBV29-1,TRBD1,CSVASRDRGAETQYF,TGCAGCGTCGCTTCAAGGGACAGGGGCGCAGAGACCCAGTACTTC
.,TRBJ2-5,TRBV11-2,.,CASSDWTRPGEETQYF,TGTGCCAGCAGCGACTGGACACGTCCTGGGGAAGAGACCCAGTACTTC
.,TRBJ1-1,TRBV19,.,CASSIESRVTEAFF,TGTGCCAGTAGTATAGAGTCACGGGTCACTGAAGCTTTCTTT
.,TRBJ2-3,TRBV5-1,TRBD1,CASSPGQGADTQYF,TGCGCCAGCAGCCCGGGACAGGGGGCAGATACGCAGTATTTT
.,TRBJ2-5,TRBV27,.,CASSSRLVPRETQYF,TGTGCCAGCAGTTCTCGTCTAGTCCCACGGGAGACCCAGTACTTC
.,TRBJ1-3,TRBV25-1,.,CASSPRVSGNTIYF,TGTGCCAGCTCTCCCCGGGTCTCTGGAAACACCATATATTTT
.,TRBJ2-3,TRBV7-8,TRBD2,CASSLVSRLAGVRDTQYF,TGTGCCAGCAGCTTAGTTTCGAGACTAGCGGGAGTTCGAGATACGCAGTATTTT
once,TRBJ2-7,TRBV27,TRBD2,CASSNLAGGAYEQYF,TGTGCCAGCAGTAACCTAGCGGGAGGTGCCTACGAGCAGTACTTC
.,TRBJ2-1,TRBV19,.,CASSIASSYNEQFF,TGTGCCAGTAGTATAGCGTCCTCCTACAATGAGCAGTTCTTC
.,TRBJ1-2,TRBV9,.,CASSAPGGQSGYTF,TGTGCCAGCAGCGCCCCAGGAGGTCAATCTGGCTACACCTTC
once,TRBJ1-5,TRBV28,.,CASSQDSNQPQHF,TGTGCCAGCAGCCAAGACAGTAATCAGCCCCAGCATTTT
once,TRBJ1-5,TRBV11-2,.,CASSPHQDSNQPQHF,TGTGCCAGCAGCCCTCACCAGGATAGCAATCAGCCCCAGCATTTT
.,TRBJ2-7,TRBV5-1,TRBD1,CASSLDRGSWYEQYF,TGCGCCAGCAGCTTAGACAGGGGGTCTTGGTACGAGCAGTACTTC
.,TRBJ2-1,TRBV7-9,TRBD2,CASSSDGGDEQFF,TGTGCCAGCAGCTCGGACGGGGGGGATGAGCAGTTCTTC
.,TRBJ1-2,TRBV7-6,TRBD1,CASSGGTASNYGYTF,TGTGCCAGCAGCGGCGGGACAGCTTCTAACTATGGCTACACCTTC
once,TRBJ1-1,TRBV2,.,CASTHYRDTGAFF,TGTGCCAGCACCCATTACCGGGACACCGGGGCTTTCTTT
.,TRBJ2-2,TRBV27,TRBD2,CASSPPLAGGPDTGELFF,TGTGCCAGCAGTCCCCCCTTAGCGGGAGGGCCGGACACCGGGGAGCTGTTTTTT